Listed here is a single TCR beta chain. Its matching antigen is unknown. Only in-frame clones appear in the TCRdb table, and some are missing; sequencing was by immunoSEQ multiplex PCR. Of about 64,000 clones listed, around 88% are singletons. This specimen belongs to a study of cytomegalovirus exposure and HLA in healthy donors. Study-wide findings and caveats: A few chains linked to CMV were shown in vitro to be specific for CMV antigens. Most TCR sequences showed up rarely, but some public TCRs showed up in many donors. The investigators catalogued 150 to 200 TCR beta chains as cytomegalovirus-associated.

Deletions cut 11 bases from V and 0 bases from J, with 25 bases between. This CDR3 has 18 residues. Germline V gene sequence: CDR1 LNHNV, CDR2 YYDKDF (reference sequence). The gene calls are TRBV15 and TRBJ1-4; D is perhaps TRBD1 (6 bases). This clonotype was obtained from a woman between 18 and 29 years old in good health and CMV-seronegative. The specimen was PBMCs. CDR3 DNA: TGTGCCGCCGGACCTAGACAGGTCAGACTTGCAACTAATGAAAAACTGTTTTTT. Its translation is CAAGPRQVRLATNEKLFF.